A single sample is the source of the 10 T cell receptor beta chains below, sequenced in a study of T cell clones after liver transplantation (dated by TCRdb to about 2019). Library generation was performed with the immunoSEQ multiplex PCR assay. The immuneACCESS repertoire file appears here via TCRdb, limited to in-frame rearrangements. These files lack a portion of the clones; in checked studies, under half of the deficit traces to unresolved V genes, and the cause of the others is not known. For this sample there are around 110,000 clones; 90% appear just once. The ten largest clones capture roughly 0.8% of the sample. The input for sequencing was CD4+ T cells from blood, taken 12 months after liver transplant. Every receptor here comes from a human patient who received a liver transplant. After a transplant, some of the T cells may come from the graft donor.

Of note for this clone: The same CDR3 arises from other DNA sequences in this sample as well. The chain uses TRBV6-1 and TRBJ2-7, with 7 bases that match TRBD1. Germline V gives CDR1 MNHNS, CDR2 SASEGT. The CDR3 runs to 13 residues. The V and J ends lost 6 bases and 2 bases, in that order; junction bases with no gene match: 4. CDR3 amino acids: CASRRQGAYEQYF. For the CDR3, the DNA is TGTGCCAGCAGGAGACAGGGTGCCTACGAGCAGTACTTC.

The V and J genes are TRBV12-2 and TRBJ2-1. TRBV12-2 is listed as a pseudogene. There are 15 residues in the CDR3. Written as DNA, the CDR3 is TGTGCAAGTCGCTTAGCGTGGCCCCTAAACAATGAGCAGTTCTTC. As protein: CASRLAWPLNNEQFF.

This sequence joins TRBV6-5 and TRBJ2-7; TRBD2 matches 13 bases. The J segment lost 3 bases and the V segment lost 7 bases, leaving 3 bases of the junction unmatched. The CDR3 loop spans 14 amino acids. The germline V gene encodes CDR1 MNHEY and CDR2 SVGAGI. The CDR3 DNA is TGTGCCAGCAAAGGGACTAGCGGGAACTACGAGCAGTACTTC. Protein sequence: CASKGTSGNYEQYF.

The chain employs TRBV2 and TRBJ2-1; 12 positions agree with TRBD2. The V segment lost 8 bases and the J segment 3 bases; nucleotides outside the gene matches: 5. Per the germline V gene, CDR1 is SNHLY and CDR2 is FYNNEI. The CDR3 contains 15 residues. This CDR3 reads CASLAGGPGYNEQFF. CDR3 DNA: TGTGCCAGCCTAGCGGGAGGGCCGGGCTACAATGAGCAGTTCTTC.

This clone was found once. The V gene is TRBV9, the J gene TRBJ1-3, with TRBD1 identical over 7 bases. The CDR3 extends over 16 amino acids. The germline V gene encodes CDR1 SGDLS and CDR2 YYNGEE. Trimming at V came to 2 bases and at J to 2 bases, leaving 7 bases not matched to a gene. The CDR3 loop reads CASSVLDRVAGNTIYF. In DNA, the CDR3 is TGTGCCAGCAGCGTTTTAGACAGGGTAGCTGGAAACACCATATATTTT.

The J gene is TRBJ1-1, the V gene TRBV5-1, with 9 bases lining up with TRBD1. Trimming at V came to 5 bases and at J to 3 bases, leaving 5 bases not matched to a gene. Germline V gives CDR1 SGHRS, CDR2 YFSETQ. The length of the CDR3 is 14 residues. CDR3 loop: CASRGQGRHTEAFF. The CDR3 DNA sequence: TGCGCCAGCAGGGGACAGGGTCGACACACTGAAGCTTTCTTT.

The J gene is TRBJ2-3, the V gene TRBV6-4; D is unclear. Germline CDR1 reads MRHNA; CDR2 reads SNTAGT. The CDR3 runs to 15 residues. Trimming left V 2 bases short and J 4 bases short, with 13 bases between. The CDR3 region is CASSDTPRAADTQYF. The CDR3 coding sequence is TGTGCCAGCAGTGACACCCCTCGAGCTGCAGATACGCAGTATTTT.

This clone was recorded a few times. The CDR3 nucleotides are TGTGCCAGCAGTTACAGGCGGGAGGGACCTGAGCAGTTCTTC. Translation: CASSYRREGPEQFF. The chain is built from TRBV6-5 and TRBJ2-1; TRBD2 matches 9 bases. The V segment lost 2 bases and the J segment 9 bases; nucleotides outside the gene matches: 5. Germline V gene lookup returns CDR1 MNHEY and CDR2 SVGAGI. CDR3 length: 14 residues.

In DNA form, the CDR3 reads TGTGCCAGCTCACCTCGAGTGGGACAGTCCTATGAAAAACTGTTTTTT. The encoded protein is CASSPRVGQSYEKLFF. The V and J genes are TRBV18 and TRBJ1-4; 7 bases line up with TRBD1. After removal of 3 bases from V and 6 bases from J, the junction contained 10 bases not matched to a gene. CDR3 length equals 16 residues. The germline V gene encodes CDR1 KGHSH and CDR2 LQKENI. Using reference TRBV18 and TRBJ1-4 for the parts outside the CDR3, the full variable domain is NAGVMQNPRHLVRRRGQEARLRCSPMKGHSHVYWYRQLPEEGLKFMVYLQKENIIDESGMPKERFSAEFPKEGPSILRIQQVVRGDSAAYFCASSPRVGQSYEKLFFGSGTQLSVL.

The rearrangement links TRBV11-3 to TRBJ2-5; D call uncertain. The CDR3 is 15 residues long. The germline V gene encodes CDR1 SGHNT and CDR2 YENEEA. Trimming took 9 bases from V and 0 from J, leaving 17 bases between them. The DNA of the CDR3 is TGTGCCAGACGACTCGTGACGAGGTACCAAGAGACCCAGTACTTC. Residues: CARRLVTRYQETQYF.